These 32 T cell receptor beta chains originate from one sample sequenced in a study of cytomegalovirus exposure and HLA in healthy donors. The PCR contained 60 Vbeta and 13 Jbeta primers. Sequencing was performed with immunoSEQ multiplex PCR; in TCRdb, only in-frame clones are kept and a portion is missing. The sample includes 120,000 to 150,000 clones, 55% to 85% seen only once; the top ten take over 2%. Sequences were obtained from PBMCs. These receptors were collected from a man aged 35 to 55 in good health and CMV-seronegative.

The J gene is TRBJ2-1, the V gene TRBV27; TRBD1 aligns across 8 bases. The V gene end was trimmed by 5 bases and the J gene end by 15 bases; junction bases not matched to a gene: 12. The germline V gene encodes CDR1 MNHEY and CDR2 SMNVEV (reference sequence). The CDR3 consists of 13 residues. The CDR3 region is CASSTSYRDRWFF. DNA of the CDR3: TGTGCCAGCAGTACCTCCTACCGGGACAGGTGGTTCTTC.

The rearrangement links TRBV7-2 to TRBJ2-1, with 9 bases fitting TRBD1. Germline V CDR1 and CDR2: SGHTA, FQGNSA. CDR3 length: 17 amino acids. Unmatched junction bases numbered 9, after V lost 4 bases and J lost 2 bases. The CDR3 protein is CASSSEQGAPTYNEQFF. The CDR3 DNA reads as TGTGCCAGCAGCTCCGAACAGGGGGCGCCTACCTACAATGAGCAGTTCTTC.

The chain links TRBV5-1 to TRBJ2-3, with 7 bases identical to TRBD1. Germline V CDR1 and CDR2: SGHRS, YFSETQ. The junction had 5 bases not matched to a gene; V was cut back by 4 bases and J by 0 bases. The CDR3 is 15 amino acids. This CDR3 is CASSLGTASTDTQYF. CDR3 in DNA: TGCGCCAGCAGCCTGGGGACAGCTAGCACAGATACGCAGTATTTT.

The V and J genes are TRBV7-2 and TRBJ2-7; 7 positions agree with TRBD2. The germline V gene has CDR1 SGHTA and CDR2 FQGNSA. Trimming cost V 5 bases and J 6 bases; bases outside gene matches: 7. This CDR3 contains 13 residues. This CDR3 is CASSPRLASEQYF. The CDR3 nucleotides read TGTGCCAGCAGCCCCCGACTAGCTAGCGAGCAGTACTTC.

The chain carries TRBV7-8 and TRBJ2-2; D might be TRBD1 (6 bases). The germline V gene has CDR1 SGHVS and CDR2 FQNEAQ. Trimming removed 8 bases from V and 4 bases from J, with 17 bases in between. This CDR3 has 15 amino acids. CDR3 in amino acids: CASEERGTTTGELFF. The DNA for the CDR3 is TGTGCCAGCGAGGAGAGGGGGACCACCACCGGGGAGCTGTTTTTT.

The gene calls are TRBV6-1 and TRBJ1-2, with D unclear. This CDR3 is built from 16 residues. CDR1 MNHNS and CDR2 SASEGT come from the germline V gene. Trimming stripped 0 bases from V and 0 bases from J, with 11 bases between. CDR3: CASSEARGGANYGYTF. The DNA for the CDR3 is TGTGCCAGCAGTGAAGCGCGTGGCGGTGCTAACTATGGCTACACCTTC.

The rearrangement joins TRBV13 to TRBJ2-3; 7 positions match TRBD2. The CDR3 is made up of 17 amino acids. Germline CDR1 PRHDT, CDR2 FYEKMQ (reference sequence). J was trimmed by 3 bases and V by 6 bases; bases with no gene match: 15. CDR3 loop: CASRDPTSAVGTDTQYF. In DNA form, the CDR3 reads TGTGCCAGCAGGGACCCTACTAGCGCTGTTGGGACAGATACGCAGTATTTT.

The table lists this clone with a few counts. The rearrangement joins TRBV5-4 to TRBJ2-7; 11 bases match TRBD1. The CDR3 contains 15 residues. Germline CDR1 SGHNT, CDR2 YYREEE (reference sequence). Trimming took 4 bases from V and 6 from J; bases not matched to a gene: 9. In DNA form, the CDR3 reads TGTGCCAGCAGCAAAGGACAGGGGGCGCTGTCCGAGCAGTACTTC. This codes for CASSKGQGALSEQYF.

This clone has a single count. J is TRBJ2-5 and V is TRBV2; TRBD2 is a possible D gene (6 bases). CDR3 size: 13 residues. Germline CDR1 reads SNHLY; CDR2 reads FYNNEI. V lost 7 bases to trimming and J lost 5 bases, with 14 bases between them. For the CDR3, the DNA is TGTGCCAGCACCGAAGGAGGGTTGGAGACCCAGTACTTC. Protein sequence: CASTEGGLETQYF.

CDR3 loop: CASSRGLAGISGANVLTF. In nucleotides, the CDR3 is TGTGCCAGCAGTCGTGGACTAGCGGGAATCTCTGGGGCCAACGTCCTGACTTTC. The chain combines TRBV5-4 with TRBJ2-6; 12 nucleotides agree with TRBD2. Germline V lookup: CDR1 SGHNT, CDR2 YYREEE (reference sequence). V lost 5 bases, J lost 0 bases, and 6 bases stayed unmatched. The CDR3 contains 18 residues.

This chain uses TRBV30 with TRBJ1-2; D is ambiguous. This CDR3 region has 12 residues. The V end lost 2 bases, the J end lost 5 bases, and 9 bases lay between the germline ends. The germline V gene has CDR1 GTSNPN and CDR2 SVGIG (reference sequence). Here the CDR3 reads CAWSPGEYGYTF. In DNA form, the CDR3 reads TGTGCCTGGAGTCCCGGGGAGTATGGCTACACCTTC.

The chain has TRBV25-1 and TRBJ2-3; maybe TRBD1 (5 bases). From germline, CDR1 is MGHDK and CDR2 SYGVNS. The CDR3 is 13 amino acids. Trimming pared 5 bases from V and 6 bases from J, leaving 12 bases between. The CDR3 here is CASSIGVGDTQYF. The CDR3 DNA sequence: TGTGCCAGCAGTATAGGGGTTGGGGATACGCAGTATTTT.

This chain uses TRBV9 with TRBJ1-1, with D maybe TRBD1 (6 bases). The CDR3 contains 16 residues. The germline V gene encodes CDR1 SGDLS and CDR2 YYNGEE. V lost 4 bases to trimming and J lost 7 bases, with 23 bases between them. In DNA, the CDR3 is TGTGCCAGCAGCCCATGGGGTGGGGGCCGGAATAGTGAAGCTTTCTTT. Translating gives CASSPWGGGRNSEAFF.

The chain uses TRBV6-6 and TRBJ1-2, with 9 bases fitting TRBD1. Per the germline V gene, CDR1 is MNHNY and CDR2 is SVGAGI (reference sequence). The V segment lost 5 bases and the J segment 4 bases; nucleotides outside the gene matches: 8. This CDR3 is built from 15 residues. In DNA form, the CDR3 reads TGTGCCAGCAGTCCGACCGGGACAGGGCTCTATGGCTACACCTTC. It encodes CASSPTGTGLYGYTF.

CDR3 sequence reads: CASSETGGHYEQYF. CDR3 nucleotide sequence: TGTGCCAGCAGTGAAACGGGCGGACACTACGAGCAGTACTTC. This chain links TRBV6-1 with TRBJ2-7, with D possibly being TRBD1 (5 bases). Trimming took off 2 bases at V and 3 bases at J, with 11 bases between the two ends. In germline, CDR1 is MNHNS, CDR2 SASEGT. The CDR3 extends over 14 amino acids.

On this clone itself: Sequence at one end of the junction differs from germline and may be a read error. V and J are TRBV10-3 and TRBJ1-2; D remains unclear. CDR1 and CDR2 from the germline V gene are ENHRY and SYGVKD. This CDR3 is 15 amino acids long. The CDR3 region has the DNA TGTGCCATCAGTGAACGAGCGGAGAGGAGCTATGGCTACCCCTTC. Its translation is CAISERAERSYGYPF.

This sequence joins TRBV10-2 and TRBJ1-5; possible D gene TRBD1, 6 bases. Looked up from germline, CDR1 is WSHSY and CDR2 is SAAADI. V lost 0 bases, J lost 3 bases, and 9 bases lay in between. The CDR3 consists of 15 residues. CDR3 sequence reads: CASSESGASNQPQHF. The DNA for the CDR3 is TGCGCCAGCAGTGAGTCGGGGGCATCCAATCAGCCCCAGCATTTT.

The chain links TRBV28 to TRBJ1-1, with D hard to call. Germline V gene lookup returns CDR1 MDHEN and CDR2 SYDVKM. The CDR3 has 15 amino acids. V was shortened by 5 bases and J by 4 bases, with 17 bases between the two germline ends. The CDR3 reads CASSPRTNWGTEAFF. CDR3 nucleotides: TGTGCCAGCAGTCCTCGGACTAACTGGGGCACTGAAGCTTTCTTT. Variable domain in full (rest from reference TRBV28 and TRBJ1-1): DVKVTQSSRYLVKRTGEKVFLECVQDMDHENMFWYRQDPGLGLRLIYFSYDVKMKEKGDIPEGYSVSREKKERFSLILESASTNQTSMYLCASSPRTNWGTEAFFGQGTRLTVV.

The chain recombines TRBV2 with TRBJ1-6; tentatively, D is TRBD1 (5 bases). The CDR3 spans 14 residues. The V gene lost 2 bases and the J gene lost 7 bases, with 9 bases spanning the gap. Germline V gives CDR1 SNHLY, CDR2 FYNNEI. The CDR3 spells CASSERGQNSPLHF. CDR3 nucleotides: TGTGCCAGCAGTGAAAGGGGTCAGAATTCACCCCTCCACTTT.

V gene TRBV9 combines with J gene TRBJ2-3, with D perhaps TRBD2 (5 bases). Trimming took off 2 bases at V and 3 bases at J, with 13 bases between the two ends. The CDR3 consists of 15 residues. Germline V lookup: CDR1 SGDLS, CDR2 YYNGEE. The CDR3 is CASSVTIGTTDTQYF. CDR3 sequence (DNA): TGTGCCAGCAGCGTGACTATCGGTACTACAGATACGCAGTATTTT.

The chain links TRBV2 to TRBJ2-1, with 8 bases fitting TRBD2. The trim removed 5 bases at V and 4 bases at J, leaving 7 bases unmatched. Germline-derived CDR1 and CDR2 are SNHLY and FYNNEI. CDR3 length equals 15 residues. CDR3 nucleotide sequence: TGTGCCAGCAGTAAGGGTAGCGGGGATTACAATGAGCAGTTCTTC. Its translation is CASSKGSGDYNEQFF.

J is TRBJ2-2 and V is TRBV4-2; TRBD2 matches at 9 bases. Trimming removed 0 bases from V and 5 bases from J; junction bases left unmatched: 4. Germline V gene data show CDR1 as LGHNA and CDR2 as YNFKEQ. The CDR3 totals 16 residues. The CDR3, as DNA: TGTGCCAGCAGCCAAGATAGCGGGGGCCCAACCGGGGAGCTGTTTTTT. It encodes CASSQDSGGPTGELFF.

The CDR3 here is CASSSGTGENYEQYF. DNA of the CDR3: TGTGCCAGTAGTAGCGGGACAGGTGAAAACTACGAGCAGTACTTC. The chain carries TRBV19 and TRBJ2-7, with 8 bases matching TRBD1. From germline, CDR1 is LNHDA and CDR2 SQIVND (reference sequence). The CDR3 consists of 15 residues. The V gene end was trimmed by 4 bases and the J gene end by 3 bases; junction bases not matched to a gene: 8.

The genes are TRBV28 and TRBJ2-2, with a weak D call TRBD2 (6 bases). V lost 6 bases and J 6 bases, leaving 20 bases between the germline ends. In germline, CDR1 is MDHEN, CDR2 SYDVKM. The CDR3 contains 16 residues. The chain's CDR3 is CASSPLSGVAAGELFF. DNA of the CDR3: TGTGCCAGCAGCCCCTTGTCGGGAGTTGCCGCCGGGGAGCTGTTTTTT.

CDR3 sequence reads: CARRRGMNTEAFF. DNA for the CDR3: TGCGCCAGGAGGCGGGGGATGAACACTGAAGCTTTCTTT. The V gene is TRBV5-1, the J gene TRBJ1-1; maybe TRBD1 (5 bases). Trimming removed 8 bases from V and 0 bases from J, with 11 bases in between. The CDR3 has 13 amino acids. Germline CDR1 and CDR2: SGHRS and YFSETQ. The full variable domain, completed using reference TRBV5-1 and TRBJ1-1, is KAGVTQTPRYLIKTRGQQVTLSCSPISGHRSVSWYQQTPGQGLQFLFEYFSETQRNKGNFPGRFSGRQFSNSRSEMNVSTLELGDSALYLCARRRGMNTEAFFGQGTRLTVV.

Only a few counts were recorded for this clone. The chain couples TRBV29-1 to TRBJ1-4; a weak D match, TRBD1 (5 bases). The CDR3 length is 14 residues. The germline gives CDR1 SQVTM, CDR2 ANQGSEA. Trimming pared 3 bases from V and 5 bases from J, leaving 13 bases between. The CDR3 DNA reads as TGCAGCGTTGAGGGGGGGACCGGGAATGAAAAACTGTTTTTT. It specifies CSVEGGTGNEKLFF.

This sequence joins TRBV10-1 and TRBJ2-3; TRBD1 aligns across 8 bases. Trimming at V came to 0 bases and at J to 14 bases, leaving 7 bases not matched to a gene. Germline assignment: CDR1 WNHNN and CDR2 SYGVQD (reference sequence). The CDR3 has 13 amino acids. CDR3 in DNA: TGCGCCAGCAGTGAGTCGGAGGACAGGGTGAGGTATTTT. Translating gives CASSESEDRVRYF.

CDR3 loop: CASSLAATGPNYGYTF. The CDR3 nucleotides are TGTGCCAGCAGCTTAGCGGCGACAGGCCCTAACTATGGCTACACCTTC. The chain is built from TRBV7-9 and TRBJ1-2; TRBD1 is a possible D gene (6 bases). V lost 0 bases and J lost 0, with 11 bases in between. Germline CDR1 SEHNR, CDR2 FQNEAQ (reference sequence). The CDR3 extends over 16 amino acids. The full variable domain, in which reference TRBV7-9 and TRBJ1-2 provide the parts outside the CDR3, is DTGVSQNPRHKITKRGQNVTFRCDPISEHNRLYWYRQTLGQGPEFLTYFQNEAQLEKSRLLSDRFSAERPKGSFSTLEIQRTEQGDSAMYLCASSLAATGPNYGYTFGSGTRLTVV.

This clone was found a few times. This chain links TRBV5-6 with TRBJ1-2; possibly TRBD1 for D (6 bases). The V gene's germline CDR1 is SGHDT and CDR2 YYEEEE. V was trimmed by 0 bases and J by 4 bases, leaving 13 bases between them. CDR3 size: 15 residues. The CDR3 DNA is TGTGCCAGCAGCTTGGCGGCAGGGGATCGCTATGGCTACACCTTC. It yields the protein CASSLAAGDRYGYTF.

In its sample, this clone was seen once. This sequence joins TRBV28 and TRBJ1-5; 8 bases map to TRBD1. The V gene end was trimmed by 6 bases and the J gene end by 6 bases; junction bases not matched to a gene: 4. The CDR3 spans 13 residues. CDR1 is MDHEN, CDR2 SYDVKM, per germline. Here the CDR3 reads CASRATGVQPQHF. The CDR3, as DNA: TGTGCCAGCAGGGCGACAGGGGTTCAGCCCCAGCATTTT.

Turning to this clone: The junction departs from germline at one end; a sequencing error may be responsible. This chain connects TRBV4-1 to TRBJ1-5; TRBD1 aligns across 8 bases. Germline loops: CDR1 MGHRA, CDR2 YSYEKL. This CDR3 is built from 17 residues. The CDR3 DNA sequence: TGCGCCAGCAGCCAAGATAGGTCAGGGGGCATCCTGCAGCCCCAGAATTTT. The encoded protein is CASSQDRSGGILQPQNF.

The V and J genes are TRBV19 and TRBJ2-7; D is perhaps TRBD1 (5 bases). The CDR3 contains 15 residues. Trimming removed 8 bases at V and 4 bases at J, with 21 bases between. Germline-derived CDR1 and CDR2 are LNHDA and SQIVND (reference sequence). CDR3 region: CASSDRAGRGYEQYF. In DNA, the CDR3 is TGTGCCAGTTCAGATCGGGCAGGGCGAGGTTACGAGCAGTACTTC.